The clone carrying this T cell receptor (gamma chain) is hyperexpanded in the sample. Its antigen is undetermined. These data come from a study of gammadelta T cells in human blood. Unmatched junction bases numbered 7, after V lost 2 bases and J lost 9 bases. There are 16 residues in the CDR3. The germline V gene encodes CDR1 GITISATS and CDR2 ISYDGTV (reference sequence). Regarding the study as a whole: Microbial exposure appeared to drive polyclonal γδ T cell expansion after birth.

TCRdb re-called the RT-PCR reads using CATT. The top ten hold 45% to 60% of the sample, which has under 300 gamma-chain clones, 20% to 25% seen once. The receptor's source is a human donor. The V and J genes are TRGV9 and TRGJP. Material: Vgamma9Vdelta2 gamma-delta T cells from adult blood. The CDR3 bases are TGTGCCTTGTGGGAGGAGGATATGTTGGGCAAAAAAATCAAGGTATTT. Its translation: CALWEEDMLGKKIKVF.